The clone carrying this T cell receptor beta chain appeared once. This sample stems from a study of cytomegalovirus exposure and HLA in healthy donors. Primers for the PCR totalled 60 Vbeta and 13 Jbeta. Profiled with immunoSEQ multiplex PCR; TCRdb holds only in-frame clones, not every one. This table holds just over 150,000 clones, roughly 82% found once. The CDR3 extends over 17 amino acids. Germline V CDR1 and CDR2: SEHNR, FQNEAQ (reference sequence). V was pared by 3 bases and J by 0 bases, with 9 bases of the junction left unmatched. The specimen sequenced was PBMCs. The chain uses TRBV7-9 and TRBJ2-3, with TRBD2 identical over 7 bases. This receptor was obtained from a woman aged 45-65 years in good health and CMV-seropositive. The CDR3 sequence is CASSLGLGGTSTDTQYF. The CDR3 nucleotides read TGTGCCAGCAGCTTGGGTCTGGGAGGGACGAGCACAGATACGCAGTATTTT.